The source of this TCR beta chain is a study of CD8 T cells in ankylosing spondylitis. Using quantitative 5'-RACE with molecular barcodes, the authors made TCR beta libraries. TCRdb ran MiXCR on the 5' RACE reads and lists one entry per CDR3 protein. The profile shows fewer than 750,000 distinct CDR3 sequences, 19% of them singletons. Overall study findings and caveats: A motif of several highly homologous TCR beta variants was seen as apparently characteristic of ankylosing spondylitis blood.

CDR3 size: 12 residues. The germline V gene encodes CDR1 DFQATT and CDR2 SNEGSKA (reference sequence). Trimming pared 1 base from V and 7 bases from J, leaving 10 bases between. This clonotype came up a few times. The antigen remains unidentified. J is TRBJ1-1 and V is TRBV20-1; tentatively, D is TRBD1 (6 bases). The specimen was blood, either unsorted or a sorted T cell fraction (not recorded which). The clonotype was recovered from a male donor with ankylosing spondylitis. CDR3 in amino acids: CSARAGQLEAFF. CDR3 nucleotide sequence: TGCAGTGCTAGAGCAGGACAGCTTGAAGCTTTCTTT.